This TCR beta chain came from a study of OX40 agonist ivuxolimab in advanced cancers. On the study more broadly: Ivuxolimab, which is an agonistic anti-OX40 (CD134) antibody, was administered to the patients.

Findings and caveats of the study: Among T cells, CD8+ cells averaged more expanded clones than CD4+ cells. Dose levels from 0.1 to 3.0 mg/kg saw CD4+ and CD8+ blood T cells expand clonally by week 6.

Blood specimens came from baseline, cycle 4 day 1, and cycle 7 day 1. V was trimmed by 1 base and J by 7 bases, leaving 11 bases between them. This CDR3 has 14 amino acids. Germline V gene data show CDR1 as SGHAT and CDR2 as FQNNGV. Clones were sequenced by immunoSEQ multiplex PCR, and TCRdb holds only the in-frame ones, with some missing. The sample holds around 90,000 clones, 80% to 95% seen once. Of note for this clone: Its antigen remains unknown.

The material was CD4+ or CD8+ T cells sorted from blood, obtained in a trial of the OX40 agonist ivuxolimab. This sequence was found in an adult with an advanced solid tumor such as melanoma, head and neck, liver or kidney cancer. The chain carries TRBV11-2 and TRBJ2-1; TRBD1 is a possible D gene (5 bases). Written as DNA, the CDR3 is TGTGCCAGCAGCTTAGGGTCAGGGTTTAATGAGCAGTTCTTC. It codes for CASSLGSGFNEQFF.